The source of this T cell receptor beta chain is a study of T cell clones after liver transplantation. As for the study in general: TCRbeta sequencing after a pre-transplant mixed lymphocyte reaction identified graft-donor-reactive clones, later tracked in post-transplant blood. Pre-transplant mixed lymphocyte reactions yielded third-party-reactive TCRbeta sequences as comparators for graft-donor-reactive sequences. Study-level results: Rather than being deleted, graft donor-reactive T cells may have moved into the graft.

Concerning this clone: The antigen is not known.

Sequencing used immunoSEQ multiplex PCR; TCRdb keeps in-frame clones, though not all of them. Altogether around 70,000 clones are present, nearly 95% being singletons, with the ten largest covering over 0.9%. Trimming removed 5 bases from V and 0 bases from J, with 14 bases in between. In germline, CDR1 is MNHEY, CDR2 SMNVEV (reference sequence). The CDR3 is 16 residues long. The origin of this receptor is a human patient who received a liver transplant. The graft donor may be the source of some T cells. The gene calls are TRBV27 and TRBJ1-5; D call uncertain. This specimen consisted of CD4+ T cells from blood, obtained about 27 months after liver transplant. CDR3 in DNA: TGTGCCAGCAGTACGACATGGGGTCTTAGCAATCAGCCCCAGCATTTT. This encodes CASSTTWGLSNQPQHF.